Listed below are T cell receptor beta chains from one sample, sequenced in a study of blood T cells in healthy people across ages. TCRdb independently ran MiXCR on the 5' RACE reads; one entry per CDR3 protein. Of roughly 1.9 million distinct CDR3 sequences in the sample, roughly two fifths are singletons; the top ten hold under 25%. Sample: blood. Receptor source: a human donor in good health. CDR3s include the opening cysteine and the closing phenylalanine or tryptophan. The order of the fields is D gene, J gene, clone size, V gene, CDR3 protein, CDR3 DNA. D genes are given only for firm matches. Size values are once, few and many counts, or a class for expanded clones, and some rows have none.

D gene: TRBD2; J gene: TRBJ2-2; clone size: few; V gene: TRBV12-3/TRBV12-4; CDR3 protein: CASVGLAGSTGELFF; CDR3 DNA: TGTGCCAGCGTCGGCCTAGCGGGGTCCACCGGGGAGCTGTTTTTT
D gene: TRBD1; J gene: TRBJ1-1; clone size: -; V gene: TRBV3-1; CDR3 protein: CASSLRDRTTEAFF; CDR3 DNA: TGTGCCAGCAGTCTAAGGGACAGAACCACTGAAGCTTTCTTT
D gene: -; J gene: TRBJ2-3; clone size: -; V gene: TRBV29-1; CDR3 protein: CSHLSQSTDTQYF; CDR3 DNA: TGCAGCCACCTGTCACAAAGCACAGATACGCAGTATTTT
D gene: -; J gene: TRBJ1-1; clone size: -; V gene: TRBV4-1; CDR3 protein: CASSQIMANTEAFF; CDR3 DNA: TGCGCCAGCAGCCAAATAATGGCGAACACTGAAGCTTTCTTT
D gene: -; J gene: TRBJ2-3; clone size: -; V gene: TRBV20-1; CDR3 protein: CREASPTDTQYF; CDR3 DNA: TGCAGGGAGGCTAGTCCCACAGATACGCAGTATTTT
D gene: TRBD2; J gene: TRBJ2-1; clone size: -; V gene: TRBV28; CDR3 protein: CASSLAGGHSWSEQFF; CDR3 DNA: TGTGCCAGCAGTTTAGCGGGGGGCCATTCCTGGAGTGAGCAGTTCTTC
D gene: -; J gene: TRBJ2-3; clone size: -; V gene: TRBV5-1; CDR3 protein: CASSNGGTPDTQYF; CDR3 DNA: TGCGCCAGCAGCAACGGGGGCACCCCAGATACGCAGTATTTT
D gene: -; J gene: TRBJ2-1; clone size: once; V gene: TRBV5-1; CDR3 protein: CASSFTVAEGNEQFF; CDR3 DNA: TGCGCCAGCAGCTTTACAGTGGCAGAAGGGAATGAGCAGTTCTTC
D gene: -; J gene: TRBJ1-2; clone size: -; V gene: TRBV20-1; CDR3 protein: CSAPDSGNYGYIF; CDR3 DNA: TGCAGTGCTCCGGACAGCGGAAACTATGGCTACATCTTC
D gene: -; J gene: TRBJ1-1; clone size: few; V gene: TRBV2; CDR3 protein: CASRPEVLGTEAFF; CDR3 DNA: TGTGCCAGCAGGCCTGAAGTTCTCGGGACTGAAGCTTTCTTT
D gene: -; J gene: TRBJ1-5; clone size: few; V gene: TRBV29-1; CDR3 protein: CIPGGAINQPQHF; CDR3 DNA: TGCATCCCCGGGGGAGCGATCAATCAGCCCCAGCATTTT
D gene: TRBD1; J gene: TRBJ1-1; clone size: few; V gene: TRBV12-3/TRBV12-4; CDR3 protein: CASSLMWGTGTEAFF; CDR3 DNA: TGTGCCAGCAGTTTAATGTGGGGGACAGGCACTGAAGCTTTCTTT
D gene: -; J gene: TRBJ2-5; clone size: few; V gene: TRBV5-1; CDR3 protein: CASSLFTTPNQETQYF; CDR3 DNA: TGCGCCAGCAGCTTGTTCACGACACCCAACCAAGAGACCCAGTACTTC
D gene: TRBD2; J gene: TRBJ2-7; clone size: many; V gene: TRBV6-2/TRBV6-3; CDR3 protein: CASSTSLFGGFYEQYF; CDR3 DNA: TGTGCCAGCAGTACCTCTCTATTCGGGGGGTTCTACGAGCAGTACTTC
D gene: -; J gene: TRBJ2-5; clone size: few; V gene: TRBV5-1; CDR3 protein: CASSRGLGGGPGETQYF; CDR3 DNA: TGCGCCAGCAGCAGGGGCCTAGGCGGGGGCCCTGGAGAGACCCAGTACTTC
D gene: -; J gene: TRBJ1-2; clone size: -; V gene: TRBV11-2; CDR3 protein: CASSLTLVRGSSYGYTF; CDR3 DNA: TGTGCCAGCAGCTTAACCCTGGTTAGGGGGTCCTCCTATGGCTACACCTTC
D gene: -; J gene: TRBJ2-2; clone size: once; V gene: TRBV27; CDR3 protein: CASSFSSRGELFF; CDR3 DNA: TGTGCCAGCAGTTTTTCTTCTCGCGGGGAGCTGTTTTTT
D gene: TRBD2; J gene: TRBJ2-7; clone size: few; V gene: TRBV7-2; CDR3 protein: CASSFSGTSSYEQYF; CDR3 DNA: TGTGCCAGCAGCTTTTCCGGGACTAGTAGCTACGAGCAGTACTTC
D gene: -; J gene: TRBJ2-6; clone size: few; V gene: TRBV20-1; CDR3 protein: CSAQRGDGANVLTF; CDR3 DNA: TGCAGTGCCCAGAGGGGGGATGGGGCCAACGTCCTGACTTTC
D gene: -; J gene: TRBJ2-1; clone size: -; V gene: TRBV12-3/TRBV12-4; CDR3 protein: CASSLTEGSSDRQFF; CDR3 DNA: TGTGCCAGCAGTTTAACGGAGGGGTCTTCGGATAGGCAGTTCTTC
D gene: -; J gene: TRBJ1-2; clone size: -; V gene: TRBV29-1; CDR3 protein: CSVPDGGHGYGYTF; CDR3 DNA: TGCAGCGTTCCCGACGGGGGGCATGGGTATGGCTACACCTTC
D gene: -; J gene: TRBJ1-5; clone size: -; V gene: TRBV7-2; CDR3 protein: CASSFGLIQPQHF; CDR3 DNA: TGTGCCAGCAGCTTTGGGTTGATTCAGCCCCAGCATTTT
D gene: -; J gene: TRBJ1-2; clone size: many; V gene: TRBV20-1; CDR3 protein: CSARVDGDYGYTF; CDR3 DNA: TGCAGTGCTAGAGTAGACGGGGACTATGGCTACACCTTC
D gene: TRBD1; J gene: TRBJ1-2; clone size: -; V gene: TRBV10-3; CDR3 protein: CAISKIDRGVYGYTF; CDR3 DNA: TGTGCCATCAGTAAAATAGACAGGGGAGTCTATGGCTACACCTTC
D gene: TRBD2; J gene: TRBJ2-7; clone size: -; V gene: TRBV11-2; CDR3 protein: CASSSGTSGFFEQYF; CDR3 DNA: TGTGCCAGCAGCTCTGGGACTAGCGGGTTCTTCGAGCAGTACTTC
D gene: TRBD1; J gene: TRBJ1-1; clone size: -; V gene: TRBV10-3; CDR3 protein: CAISEWGTGWENTEAFF; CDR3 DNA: TGTGCCATCAGTGAGTGGGGGACAGGGTGGGAAAACACTGAAGCTTTCTTT
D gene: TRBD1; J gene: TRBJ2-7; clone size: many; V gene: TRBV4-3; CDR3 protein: CASSQRQGFSYEQYF; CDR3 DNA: TGCGCCAGCAGCCAGAGACAGGGGTTCTCCTACGAGCAGTACTTC
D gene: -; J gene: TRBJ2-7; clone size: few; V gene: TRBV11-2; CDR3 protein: CASSPNRETPYEQYF; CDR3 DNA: TGTGCCAGCAGCCCGAACAGGGAGACCCCCTACGAGCAGTACTTC
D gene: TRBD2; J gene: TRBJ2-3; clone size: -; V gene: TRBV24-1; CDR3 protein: CATSKPGGSTDTQYF; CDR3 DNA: TGTGCCACCAGTAAGCCGGGGGGGAGTACAGATACGCAGTATTTT
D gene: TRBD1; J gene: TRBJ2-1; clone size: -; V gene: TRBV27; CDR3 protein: CASSLRGPYEQFF; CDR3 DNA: TGTGCCAGCAGTTTAAGGGGGCCTTATGAGCAGTTCTTC
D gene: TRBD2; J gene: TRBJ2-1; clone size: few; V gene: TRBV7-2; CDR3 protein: CASSDELAGASYNEQFF; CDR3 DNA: TGTGCCAGCAGCGACGAGCTAGCGGGGGCCTCCTACAATGAGCAGTTCTTC
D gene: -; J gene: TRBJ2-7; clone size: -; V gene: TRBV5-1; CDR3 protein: CASSPLGSDYEQYF; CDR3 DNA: TGCGCCAGCAGCCCCTTGGGGTCGGACTACGAGCAGTACTTC
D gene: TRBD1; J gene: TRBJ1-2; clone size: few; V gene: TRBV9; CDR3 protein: CASSPRQGEYGYTF; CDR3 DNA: TGTGCCAGCAGCCCCCGGCAGGGGGAATATGGCTACACCTTC
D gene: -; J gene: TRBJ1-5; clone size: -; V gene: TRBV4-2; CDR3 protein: CASSQPGGQPQHF; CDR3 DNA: TGTGCCAGCAGCCAACCCGGTGGCCAGCCCCAGCATTTT
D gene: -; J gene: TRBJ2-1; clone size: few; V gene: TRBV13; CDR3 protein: CASSPLTWNEQFF; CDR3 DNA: TGTGCCAGCAGCCCCCTTACCTGGAATGAGCAGTTCTTC
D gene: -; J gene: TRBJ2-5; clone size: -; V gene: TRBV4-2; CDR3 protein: CASSQDRGFGTQYF; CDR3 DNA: TGTGCCAGCAGCCAAGACAGGGGTTTTGGGACCCAGTACTTC
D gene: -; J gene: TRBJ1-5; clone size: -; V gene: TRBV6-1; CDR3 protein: CASSERTASNQPQHF; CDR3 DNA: TGTGCCAGCAGTGAACGGACAGCTAGCAATCAGCCCCAGCATTTT
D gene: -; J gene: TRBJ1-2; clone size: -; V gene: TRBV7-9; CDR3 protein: CASSRGQHEGYTF; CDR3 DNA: TGTGCCAGCAGCCGAGGACAGCATGAAGGCTACACCTTC
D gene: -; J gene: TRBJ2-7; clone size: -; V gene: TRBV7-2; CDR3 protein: CASTPVGNSYEQYF; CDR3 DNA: TGTGCCAGCACCCCGGTTGGTAACTCCTACGAGCAGTACTTC
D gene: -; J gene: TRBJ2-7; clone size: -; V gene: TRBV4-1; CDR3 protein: CASSQRSRFEQYF; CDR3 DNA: TGCGCCAGCAGTCAGAGGTCCCGTTTCGAGCAGTACTTC